This record looks at one TCR beta chain sequence and its context. These data come from a study of CD8 T cells in Susac syndrome. Included as multiple sclerosis controls were treatment-naive patients who had stable or active relapsing-remitting disease. TEMRA cells were FACS-enriched, with CD8+ and CD4+ T cells isolated negatively. When the RNA was reverse transcribed, random hexamers were used with an input of about 0.45 to 1 ug. The method of amplification for TCR beta CDR3 was immunoSEQ multiplex PCR, covering 54 Vbeta and 13 Jbeta. TCRdb fed the immunoSEQ multiplex PCR reads into MiXCR, producing one record per CDR3 protein. The profile shows approximately 120,000 distinct CDR3 sequences, 80% to 95% of them singletons. From germline, CDR1 is MGHRA and CDR2 YSYEKL. This CDR3 has 14 amino acids. V shed 4 bases and J shed 4 bases, with 11 bases lying between them.

The genes are TRBV4-1 and TRBJ2-1, with no clear D. This sequence was found in a human donor with multiple sclerosis. What was sequenced was CD8+ T cells from PBMCs. DNA of the CDR3: TGCGCCAGCAGCCCAGCTAGGGATTACAATGAGCAGTTCTTC. The encoded protein is CASSPARDYNEQFF.